The rows below give T cell receptor beta chains drawn from one sample of a study of beta chain features in type 1 diabetes. Using immunoSEQ multiplex PCR, the repertoire was profiled, and TCRdb retains in-frame clones only, with some absent. The top ten clones hold over 0.45% of a sample with about 160,000 clones, roughly 8% of them seen once. The sequencing sample was made of central memory CD4+ T cells from blood. The receptors shown here come from a woman between 18 and 29 years old with type 1 diabetes. Both conserved end residues are part of each CDR3. D genes are given only for firm matches. Clone size is not always given. Where it is, it says once, few, many or a class for expanded clones.

v_gene	j_gene	abundance	d_gene	CDR3nt	CDR3aa
TRBV5-6	TRBJ2-7	.	TRBD1	TGTGCCAGCAGCGGGACAGGGTACGAGCAGTACTTC	CASSGTGYEQYF
TRBV7-9	TRBJ2-1	few	TRBD1	TGTGCCAGCAGCCCGCTCGGACAGGGAAGATACAATGAGCAGTTCTTC	CASSPLGQGRYNEQFF
TRBV7-9	TRBJ2-5	many	.	TGTGCCAGCAGCTCCAGGAATGGGGAGACCCAGTACTTC	CASSSRNGETQYF
TRBV7-2	TRBJ2-3	.	.	TGTGCCAGCAGCCGTCCCGTGAGCTGGCGGGGTACAGATACGCAGTATTTT	CASSRPVSWRGTDTQYF
TRBV19	TRBJ2-7	many	TRBD1	TGTGCCAGTAGTGCTCGGGGGACAGGGGACTACGAGCAGTACTTC	CASSARGTGDYEQYF
TRBV19	TRBJ1-2	.	.	TGTGCCAGCAGACAGAACTATGGCTACACCTTC	CASRQNYGYTF
TRBV5-4	TRBJ2-5	.	.	TGTGCCAGCTCACCCGCGATCCAAGAGACCCAGTACTTC	CASSPAIQETQYF
TRBV5-6	TRBJ2-2	few	TRBD2	TGTGCCAGCGTCGCGGGAGGGACCGGGGAGCTGTTTTTT	CASVAGGTGELFF
TRBV19	TRBJ1-4	few	.	TGTGCCAGTAGTATTGCGGCCTTTAATGAAAAACTGTTTTTT	CASSIAAFNEKLFF
TRBV2	TRBJ2-5	.	TRBD2	TGTGCCAGCAGGGCGGGACTAGCGGGGGCAGAGACCCAGTACTTC	CASRAGLAGAETQYF
TRBV6-5	TRBJ2-1	.	TRBD1	TGTGCCAGCAGTTATTCCATTGGACAGGGACGTGAGCAGTTCTTC	CASSYSIGQGREQFF
TRBV5-1	TRBJ2-3	few	TRBD1	TGCGCCAGCAGACTAGGACAGGGGGACACAGATACGCAGTATTTT	CASRLGQGDTDTQYF
TRBV9	TRBJ2-3	few	.	TGTGCCAGCAGCGTAGACGAGGGAACGCGGGGTAATACGCAGTATTTT	CASSVDEGTRGNTQYF
TRBV19	TRBJ1-6	few	.	TGTGCCAGTAGTACAGGGATATATAATTCACCCCTCCACTTT	CASSTGIYNSPLHF
TRBV13	TRBJ2-7	.	TRBD2	TGTGCCAGCAGCCTAAAGCGGGGGGACTCCTACGAGCAGTACTTC	CASSLKRGDSYEQYF
TRBV9	TRBJ1-4	few	TRBD1	TGTGCCAGCAGCGTATCGACTGACAGGGACGACGAAAAACTGTTTTTT	CASSVSTDRDDEKLFF
TRBV4-2	TRBJ2-2	.	TRBD2	TGTGCCAGCAGCCCCCATTCGAGGGGACTAGCGGGCAGAGGTGACGGGGAGCTGTTTTTT	CASSPHSRGLAGRGDGELFF
TRBV28	TRBJ2-2	.	TRBD1	TGTGCCAGCGGGGTGGGGACAGGGGGTCCCGGGGAGCTGTTTTTT	CASGVGTGGPGELFF
TRBV4-3	TRBJ1-2	.	TRBD1	TGCGCCAGCAGCCAAGGGACAGGGGGGGACTATGGCTACACCTTC	CASSQGTGGDYGYTF
TRBV15	TRBJ2-1	.	TRBD2	TGTGCCACCAGCGGGGGGACTAGCGGGAGGCTTGAGCAGTTCTTC	CATSGGTSGRLEQFF
TRBV10-3	TRBJ2-7	.	.	TGTGCCATCAGTGATTGGAGCTCCTACGAGCAGTACTTC	CAISDWSSYEQYF
TRBV11-2	TRBJ2-7	once	.	TGTGCCAGCAGCTTATTCGGGAAGGTGTACTTC	CASSLFGKVYF
TRBV4-3	TRBJ2-7	.	TRBD1	TGCGCCAGCAGCCAAGATTTGTTACAGGGGTCGTACGAGCAGTACTTC	CASSQDLLQGSYEQYF
TRBV19	TRBJ1-1	.	.	TGTGCCAGTAGTATAGATCGTCTCACTGAAGCTTTCTTT	CASSIDRLTEAFF
TRBV19	TRBJ1-5	.	TRBD1	TGTGCCACAAGGACAGGTCTTAGCAATCAGCCCCAGCATTTT	CATRTGLSNQPQHF
TRBV4-3	TRBJ1-2	.	TRBD1	TGCGCCAGCAGCCAATCGAGCTCGGGACAGGGGGCCTATGGCTACACCTTC	CASSQSSSGQGAYGYTF
TRBV6-6	TRBJ1-4	.	.	TGTGCCAGCAGTCCCGAAGTGGCCAGGGCCGGGGAAAAACTGTTTTTT	CASSPEVARAGEKLFF
TRBV11-3	TRBJ1-5	.	.	TGTGCCAGCAGCTTAGACGTTCAGCCCCAGCATTTT	CASSLDVQPQHF
TRBV5-1	TRBJ2-6	.	.	TGCGCCAGCAGGGTACAGGTCTCTGGGGCCAACGTCCTGACTTTC	CASRVQVSGANVLTF
TRBV7-8	TRBJ2-5	few	.	TGTGCCAGCAGCTTAGCCCAGGGGGGCGAGACCCAGTACTTC	CASSLAQGGETQYF
TRBV9	TRBJ2-7	few	.	TGTGCCAGCAGCGTAGCTCCAGGGGACTACGAGCAGTACTTC	CASSVAPGDYEQYF
TRBV7-7	TRBJ2-5	.	.	TGTGCTAGCAGTCGCGACAGGCAAGAGACCCAGTACTTC	CASSRDRQETQYF